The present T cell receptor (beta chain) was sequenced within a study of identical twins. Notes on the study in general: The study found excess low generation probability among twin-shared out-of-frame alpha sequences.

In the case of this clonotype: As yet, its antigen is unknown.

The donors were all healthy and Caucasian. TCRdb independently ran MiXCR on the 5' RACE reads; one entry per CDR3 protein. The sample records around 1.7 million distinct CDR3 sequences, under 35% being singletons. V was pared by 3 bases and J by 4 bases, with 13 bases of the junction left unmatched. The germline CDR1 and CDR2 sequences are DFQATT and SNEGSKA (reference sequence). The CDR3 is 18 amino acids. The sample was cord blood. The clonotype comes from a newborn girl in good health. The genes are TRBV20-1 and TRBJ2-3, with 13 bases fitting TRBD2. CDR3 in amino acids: CSARFLVTSGGSPDTQYF. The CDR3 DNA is TGCAGTGCTAGGTTCCTTGTGACTAGCGGGGGGTCCCCAGATACGCAGTATTTT.